Included here is one TCR beta chain sequence, with context. These data belong to a study of blood T cell repertoires in COVID-19. Study at large: There were acute and convalescent COVID-19 samples, and they came from the United States, Italy and Spain. From T cells, B-cell-depleted T cells, or PBMCs came the material, which was cDNA or gDNA.

This CDR3 is 17 amino acids long. Germline CDR1 is LNHDA and CDR2 is SQIVND (reference sequence). V was pared by 5 bases and J by 1 base, with 10 bases of the junction left unmatched. Per the authors' pipeline: Reference gene primer amplification gave nucleated cell count estimates. The method was immunoSEQ multiplex PCR; TCRdb's version includes in-frame clones alone and lacks a portion of them. D and trimming were read from the DNA, whereas the V and J calls and clone size are those reported in that table. The sample yields about 170,000 clones, approximately 79% seen once. Study members were between about 18 and 89 years old and lived in 20 to 30 US regions.

The rearrangement joins TRBV19 to TRBJ2-1; 8 bases are a match to TRBD2. The sample taken for sequencing was PBMCs or T cells enriched from blood (not recorded which). The clonotype originates from a woman in her 70s in a cohort exposed to, infected with or recovered from COVID-19 (not recorded which). CDR3: CASSPGAGGGSYNEQFF. In DNA, the CDR3 is TGTGCCAGTAGTCCCGGGGCGGGAGGCGGGTCCTACAATGAGCAGTTCTTC.